This note documents a single T cell receptor (beta chain) sequence. Antigen specificity is unknown. The data derive from a study of CD8 T cells in ankylosing spondylitis. Study-level findings and limits: Roughly eight highly homologous variants made up a TCR beta motif that seemed to typify ankylosing spondylitis blood.

From the 5' RACE reads, TCRdb called clonotypes with MiXCR, one entry per CDR3 protein. The repertoire holds under 150,000 distinct CDR3 sequences, roughly a sixth seen once, with approximately 30% in the top ten. V was cut by 0 bases and J by 7 bases, with 7 bases left in between. The length of the CDR3 is 11 residues. Germline CDR1 DFQATT, CDR2 SNEGSKA (reference sequence). The sequencing input was blood, either unsorted or a sorted T cell fraction (not recorded which). V is TRBV20-1 and J is TRBJ2-7, with D unclear. This TCR was recovered from a male donor with ankylosing spondylitis. CDR3 DNA sequence: TGCAGTGCTAGAGATTTGAGTGAGCAGTACTTC. Its translation is CSARDLSEQYF.